The rows below give T cell receptor beta chains drawn from one sample of a study of blood T cell repertoires in COVID-19. Generated by immunoSEQ multiplex PCR, the TCRdb table keeps only in-frame clones and is missing some. The table includes under 15,000 clones, approximately 91% detected once. Material: peripheral blood. These receptors were taken from a woman aged 70-85 years with active COVID-19. Each CDR3 is given with its conserved first and last residue. Fields, in order: V gene, D gene, J gene, clone size, CDR3 protein, CDR3 DNA. A D gene is named only where the DNA matches it firmly. A row's size may be missing; if present it is once, few, many or a size class.

TRBV2	-	TRBJ2-7	-	CASSERTGSYEQYF	TGTGCCAGCAGTGAAAGGACTGGCTCCTACGAGCAGTACTTC
TRBV7-7	TRBD1	TRBJ2-2	-	CASSPQPGQSNTGELFF	TGTGCCAGCAGCCCCCAACCGGGACAGTCGAACACCGGGGAGCTGTTTTTT
TRBV19	TRBD1	TRBJ1-5	-	CASSILGRGWYQPQHF	TGTGCCAGTAGTATACTTGGCAGGGGGTGGTATCAGCCCCAGCATTTT
TRBV5-6	-	TRBJ1-2	-	CASSRDSAGGYTF	TGTGCCAGCAGCCGGGACTCGGCCGGCGGCTACACCTTC
TRBV25-1	-	TRBJ1-6	-	CASSPRTANNSPLHF	TGTGCCAGCAGCCCAAGGACAGCTAATAATTCACCCCTCCACTTT
TRBV7-9	-	TRBJ1-1	-	CASSLGVQGPAEAFF	TGTGCCAGCAGCTTAGGGGTACAGGGCCCAGCAGAAGCTTTCTTT
TRBV7-2	TRBD1	TRBJ1-1	-	CASSFSTGVTEAFF	TGTGCCAGCAGCTTCAGTACAGGGGTCACTGAAGCTTTCTTT
TRBV19	-	TRBJ1-2	-	CASSMGRDFPFLGYTF	TGTGCCAGTAGTATGGGACGGGACTTCCCATTTTTGGGCTACACCTTC
TRBV5-1	-	TRBJ2-3	-	CASSLVSDTDTQYF	TGCGCCAGCAGCTTGGTTAGCGACACAGATACGCAGTATTTT
TRBV10-3	TRBD2	TRBJ2-7	once	CAISETAGLAGVEQYF	TGTGCCATCAGTGAGACGGCGGGACTAGCGGGAGTCGAGCAGTACTTC
TRBV29-1	TRBD1	TRBJ2-5	-	CSSKGARWETQYF	TGCAGCAGCAAGGGGGCTCGGTGGGAGACCCAGTACTTC
TRBV5-4	TRBD1	TRBJ1-2	once	CASSTRTGNYGYTF	TGTGCCAGCAGCACTAGGACAGGGAACTATGGCTACACCTTC
TRBV7-6	TRBD1	TRBJ2-7	-	CASSDSPGQLGEQYF	TGTGCCAGCAGCGACAGCCCGGGACAGCTGGGCGAGCAGTACTTC
TRBV4-1	TRBD2	TRBJ2-1	-	CASSQGLANNEQFF	TGCGCCAGCAGCCAAGGACTAGCTAACAATGAGCAGTTCTTC
TRBV28	TRBD1	TRBJ2-7	-	CASSLRTPRTGGHEQYF	TGTGCCAGCAGTTTACGCACTCCCCGGACAGGGGGCCACGAGCAGTACTTC
TRBV6-5	-	TRBJ2-5	-	CASSYSWGAETQYF	TGTGCCAGCAGTTACTCATGGGGCGCAGAGACCCAGTACTTC
TRBV6-4	TRBD2	TRBJ2-3	-	CASSASGRSTDTQYF	TGTGCCAGCAGTGCTAGCGGGAGGAGCACAGATACGCAGTATTTT
TRBV4-3	-	TRBJ2-6	-	CASSQDRGAGANVLTF	TGCGCCAGCAGCCAAGACAGGGGGGCTGGGGCCAACGTCCTGACTTTC
TRBV7-9	TRBD2	TRBJ2-1	-	CASSLMSSGRARNEQFF	TGTGCCAGCAGCTTAATGTCTAGCGGGAGGGCCAGGAATGAGCAGTTCTTC
TRBV3-1/TRBV3-2	-	TRBJ1-1	-	CASSPAGGTEAFF	TGTGCCAGCAGCCCTGCCGGGGGGACTGAAGCTTTCTTT
TRBV5-1	-	TRBJ2-1	-	CASSLDSRPSYNEQFF	TGCGCCAGCAGCTTGGACAGCAGACCCTCCTACAATGAGCAGTTCTTC
TRBV4-3	TRBD2	TRBJ2-7	-	CASSQGRGAYEQYF	TGCGCCAGCAGCCAAGGGCGGGGGGCCTACGAGCAGTACTTC
TRBV7-8	-	TRBJ2-5	-	CASSFKAGETQYF	TGTGCCAGCAGCTTCAAAGCGGGAGAGACCCAGTACTTC
TRBV14	-	TRBJ2-1	-	CASSQAGSGNEQFF	TGTGCCAGCAGCCAAGCGGGTAGCGGTAATGAGCAGTTCTTC
TRBV7-8	TRBD1	TRBJ1-2	few	CASSQTGVVSYTF	TGTGCCAGCAGCCAAACAGGGGTAGTGAGCTACACCTTC
TRBV11-1	-	TRBJ2-7	-	CASSPDILVRFEQYF	TGTGCCAGCAGCCCGGACATCCTGGTTAGGTTCGAGCAGTACTTC
TRBV28	TRBD1	TRBJ2-7	-	CASSRQGWLREQYF	TGTGCCAGCAGCCGACAGGGTTGGTTGAGGGAGCAGTACTTC
TRBV20-1	-	TRBJ2-1	-	CSLRGSGEQFF	TGCAGTTTGCGAGGGTCGGGTGAGCAGTTCTTC
TRBV19	-	TRBJ2-2	few	CASSIRGNTGELFF	TGTGCCAGTAGTATACGCGGTAACACCGGGGAGCTGTTTTTT
TRBV19	-	TRBJ2-3	-	CASKDRQRSTDTQYF	TGTGCCAGCAAAGACCGACAGCGCTCCACAGATACGCAGTATTTT
TRBV11-2	-	TRBJ1-2	few	CASSLVGGTNYGYTF	TGTGCCAGCAGCTTAGTGGGAGGGACTAACTATGGCTACACCTTC
TRBV11-2	-	TRBJ1-2	-	CASSIGAGANYGYTF	TGTGCCAGCAGCATAGGGGCAGGGGCGAACTATGGCTACACCTTC
TRBV7-2	TRBD2	TRBJ2-3	-	CASSLETSGGRTDTQYF	TGTGCCAGCAGCTTAGAGACTAGCGGGGGTCGCACAGATACGCAGTATTTT
TRBV3-1/TRBV3-2	-	TRBJ2-5	-	CASSQVRETQYF	TGTGCCAGCAGCCAAGTTCGAGAGACCCAGTACTTC
TRBV11-3	TRBD1	TRBJ2-3	-	CASSFRTGGTDTQYF	TGTGCCAGCAGCTTCAGGACAGGGGGCACAGATACGCAGTATTTT
TRBV29-1	-	TRBJ1-1	-	CSVDRATEAFF	TGCAGCGTTGACAGGGCCACTGAAGCTTTCTTT
TRBV7-9	TRBD2	TRBJ2-3	-	CASSASGRGTDTQYF	TGTGCCAGCAGCGCTAGCGGGAGGGGTACAGATACGCAGTATTTT
TRBV29-1	-	TRBJ1-1	medium-sized	CSAQGSNTEAFF	TGCAGCGCGCAGGGATCGAACACTGAAGCTTTCTTT
TRBV28	-	TRBJ1-5	-	CASRPGGANNQPQHF	TGTGCCAGCAGGCCGGGGGGGGCGAACAATCAGCCCCAGCATTTT
TRBV6-5	TRBD1	TRBJ1-2	few	CASSYLRTGGSYGYTF	TGTGCCAGCAGTTACTTACGGACAGGGGGCTCCTATGGCTACACCTTC
TRBV6-6	-	TRBJ1-2	-	CASRPPGGEGYTF	TGTGCCAGCAGACCACCTGGGGGGGAGGGCTACACCTTC
TRBV19	TRBD2	TRBJ2-2	-	CASSITRGITGELFF	TGTGCCAGTAGTATAACGCGGGGGATCACCGGGGAGCTGTTTTTT
TRBV18	-	TRBJ1-4	once	CASSPPLSRVGEKLFF	TGTGCCAGCTCACCACCGCTGAGCAGGGTTGGTGAAAAACTGTTTTTT
TRBV6-5	-	TRBJ2-7	-	CASRGGDSYEQYF	TGTGCCAGCAGGGGCGGGGACTCCTACGAGCAGTACTTC
TRBV3-1/TRBV3-2	-	TRBJ2-6	-	CASSQESGTGANVLTF	TGTGCCAGCAGCCAAGAGTCCGGTACTGGGGCCAACGTCCTGACTTTC
TRBV3-1/TRBV3-2	TRBD1	TRBJ2-6	-	CASSIRTGGAGANVLTF	TGTGCCAGCAGCATACGGACAGGGGGCGCTGGGGCCAACGTCCTGACTTTC
TRBV27	TRBD1	TRBJ2-3	-	CASSLRTGASTDTQYF	TGTGCCAGCAGTCTCAGGACAGGGGCGAGCACAGATACGCAGTATTTT